This record looks at one TCR beta chain sequence and its context. Its antigen is unknown. Primed by a sample-barcoded 5' primer and a J-beta primer mix, a second PCR proceeded for about 7 to 12 cycles. At least 2.5 million CDR3-containing paired-end reads were obtained per sample. Each CDR3 protein is one row after TCRdb ran MiXCR on the 5' RACE reads. The table has some 1,800,000 distinct CDR3 sequences, roughly 43% seen once; the top ten hold under 30%. This entry is derived from a study of blood T cells in healthy people across ages. Overall study results and limits: In older individuals, TCR beta diversity per million T cells was lower, falling roughly linearly with age. Percentage of naive T cells showed a strong correlation with TCR beta diversity. CMV status of donors was unknown, possibly confounding expanded clonotype changes.

With 1 base removed from V and 5 bases from J, the gap between germline ends came to 11 bases. Per germline, CDR1 SGHAT and CDR2 FQNNGV. There are 14 residues in the CDR3. Sequenced sample: blood. The rearrangement links TRBV11-2 to TRBJ2-5; no firm D call. The sequence was collected from a human donor in good health. CDR3 nucleotide sequence: TGTGCCAGCAGCTTAGTGGAGTACGAGGAGACCCAGTACTTC. Encoded protein: CASSLVEYEETQYF.